Below are 19 T cell receptor beta chains sequenced from a single sample in a study of T cell clones after liver transplantation. Repertoires were generated with immunoSEQ multiplex PCR, while TCRdb's copy carries only in-frame clones and drops some. The repertoire holds 72,000 or so clones, with 75% to 90% as singletons. The source was CD4+ T cells from blood, collected at the 22-month timepoint. These receptors all come from a human patient who received a liver transplant. The graft donor may have contributed some T cells.

V gene TRBV29-1 combines with J gene TRBJ2-7; 9 positions match TRBD1. This CDR3 comprises 12 residues. Germline assignment: CDR1 SQVTM and CDR2 ANQGSEA. The J segment lost 6 bases and the V segment lost 6 bases, leaving 6 bases of the junction unmatched. The CDR3 DNA follows: TGCAGCGTGACAGGGGGTCCCGGCGAGCAGTACTTC. Amino acid sequence: CSVTGGPGEQYF.

The chain carries TRBV5-6 and TRBJ1-2, with no clear D. The germline gives CDR1 SGHDT, CDR2 YYEEEE. The CDR3 covers 15 residues. V was cut by 4 bases and J by 0 bases, with 13 bases left in between. The CDR3 here is CASSTMNPANYGYTF. The CDR3 region has the DNA TGTGCCAGCAGCACAATGAATCCTGCTAACTATGGCTACACCTTC.

The rearrangement joins TRBV4-3 to TRBJ1-1, with D unclear. The CDR3 consists of 16 residues. The germline V and J ends were trimmed by 0 bases and 7 bases, with 18 bases remaining between them. Per germline, CDR1 LGHNA and CDR2 YSLEER. CDR3 amino acids: CASSQDQTASSGEAFF. The DNA of the CDR3 is TGCGCCAGCAGCCAAGATCAAACAGCCAGCTCGGGTGAAGCTTTCTTT.

The V and J genes are TRBV5-6 and TRBJ1-2; TRBD1 matches at 10 bases. CDR1 and CDR2 from the germline V gene are SGHDT and YYEEEE. J lost 12 bases, V lost 3 bases, and 11 bases had no gene match. This CDR3 is built from 14 residues. The CDR3 region has the DNA TGTGCCAGCAGCTCGACCGGGACAGGGGAAGCAGACACCTTC. This translates into CASSSTGTGEADTF.

The J gene is TRBJ2-3, the V gene TRBV28; D may be TRBD1 or TRBD2 (5 bases each). Germline V gives CDR1 MDHEN, CDR2 SYDVKM. The V and J ends lost 6 bases and 6 bases respectively, with 16 bases between them. The CDR3 extends over 14 amino acids. The chain's CDR3 is CASRPVGGWDTQYF. The DNA for the CDR3 is TGTGCCAGCAGGCCGGTTGGGGGTTGGGATACGCAGTATTTT.

This clone came up once. For the CDR3, the DNA is TGTGCCAGCAGTAACAGGGGGCTCATGGAGACCCAGTACTTC. Translation: CASSNRGLMETQYF. The rearrangement joins TRBV27 to TRBJ2-5, with 9 bases lining up with TRBD1. This CDR3 region has 14 residues. With V trimmed by 5 bases and J by 5 bases, 6 bases remained unmatched. The germline V gene has CDR1 MNHEY and CDR2 SMNVEV (reference sequence).

V usage is TRBV7-2 and J usage is TRBJ2-5; 9 bases agree with TRBD1. CDR1 is SGHTA, CDR2 FQGNSA, per germline. The CDR3 extends over 14 amino acids. With V trimmed by 4 bases and J by 4 bases, 4 bases remained unmatched. The CDR3 sequence: CASSSLTGGETQYF. The CDR3 DNA reads TGTGCCAGCAGCTCCCTGACAGGGGGAGAGACCCAGTACTTC.

The J gene is TRBJ1-2, the V gene TRBV10-3, with 7 bases identical to TRBD1. V lost 6 bases to trimming and J lost 6 bases; unmatched junction nucleotides: 13. CDR1 is ENHRY and CDR2 is SYGVKD in the germline V gene. The CDR3 contains 15 residues. CDR3 in DNA: TGTGCCATCAGCAGCACGACAGGGCGTGGTGATGGCTACACCTTC. Encoded protein: CAISSTTGRGDGYTF.

This chain uses TRBV7-8 with TRBJ1-1; perhaps TRBD1 as D (5 bases). Germline CDR1 is SGHVS and CDR2 is FQNEAQ. The length of the CDR3 is 14 residues. V was cut by 2 bases and J by 4 bases, with 11 bases left in between. The CDR3 here is CASSLYQGATEAFF. As DNA, the CDR3 is TGTGCCAGCAGCTTATATCAGGGTGCCACTGAAGCTTTCTTT.

The chain couples TRBV18 to TRBJ1-3; weak D call: TRBD1 (5 bases). This CDR3 has 13 residues. Trimming took off 3 bases at V and 9 bases at J, with 12 bases between the two ends. CDR1 KGHSH and CDR2 LQKENI come from the germline V gene. CDR3 residues: CASSPRAGSTIYF. CDR3 coding DNA: TGTGCCAGCTCACCCAGGGCAGGGTCCACCATATATTTT.

This chain links TRBV7-2 with TRBJ2-7, with D possibly TRBD1 on 7 matching bases. The CDR3 is 18 amino acids. Per the germline V gene, CDR1 is SGHTA and CDR2 is FQGNSA. V was clipped by 1 base and J by 4 bases, with 23 bases between them. The CDR3 is CASSLGNGPGGIGYEQYF. In DNA, the CDR3 is TGTGCCAGCAGCTTAGGGAACGGTCCAGGGGGGATTGGATACGAGCAGTACTTC.

V and J are TRBV6-1 and TRBJ2-7, with 8 bases that match TRBD1. V shed 6 bases and J 5 bases; nucleotides not matched to a gene: 6. CDR1 is MNHNS, CDR2 SASEGT, per germline. This CDR3 contains 13 residues. The CDR3 reads CASSLDRVDEQYF. The CDR3 region has the DNA TGTGCCAGCAGCCTGGACAGGGTCGACGAGCAGTACTTC.

The J gene is TRBJ2-5, the V gene TRBV29-1, with D perhaps matching TRBD2 (5 bases). This CDR3 has 13 amino acids. V was pared by 6 bases and J by 1 base, with 12 bases between. CDR1 is SQVTM and CDR2 is ANQGSEA in the germline V gene. The CDR3 reads CSVYTRFQETQYF. CDR3 DNA: TGCAGCGTGTACACTAGGTTCCAAGAGACCCAGTACTTC.

The chain has TRBV28 and TRBJ2-3; D remains unclear. This CDR3 is built from 13 residues. CDR1 and CDR2 from the germline V gene are MDHEN and SYDVKM. V was pared by 8 bases and J by 2 bases, with 11 bases between. In DNA form, the CDR3 reads TGTGCCAGCCAAATGCTCTACACAGATACGCAGTATTTT. Its protein product is CASQMLYTDTQYF.

This chain links TRBV5-8 with TRBJ1-5; 7 nucleotides agree with TRBD1. V was pared by 2 bases and J by 0 bases, with 8 bases of the junction left unmatched. CDR3 length equals 17 residues. The germline CDR1 and CDR2 sequences are SGHTS and YDEGEE. This chain's CDR3 is CASSFPGQLYSNQPQHF. The CDR3 nucleotides are TGTGCCAGCAGCTTCCCGGGACAGCTCTATAGCAATCAGCCCCAGCATTTT.

This clone was seen a few times. The chain is built from TRBV27 and TRBJ2-5; tentatively, D is TRBD1 or TRBD2 (6 bases each). This CDR3 is 14 amino acids long. Germline lookup yields CDR1 MNHEY and CDR2 SMNVEV (reference sequence). V lost 5 bases to trimming and J lost 5 bases, with 15 bases between them. CDR3 bases: TGTGCCAGCAGTGGGGGGACACGGGCGGAGACCCAGTACTTC. It translates to CASSGGTRAETQYF.

Many counts were recorded for this clone. The rearrangement links TRBV11-2 to TRBJ1-2; a possible D gene is TRBD1 (6 bases). Germline assignment: CDR1 SGHAT and CDR2 FQNNGV. The V and J ends lost 7 bases and 10 bases respectively, with 22 bases between them. The CDR3 spans 14 residues. The CDR3: CASTRGGLSGIYTF. CDR3 sequence (DNA): TGTGCCAGCACCAGGGGCGGACTTAGCGGTATCTACACCTTC.

The chain uses TRBV7-2 and TRBJ1-2; no reliable D call. The CDR3 totals 15 residues. Germline CDR1 reads SGHTA; CDR2 reads FQGNSA. V was shortened by 4 bases and J by 4 bases, with 16 bases between the two germline ends. The CDR3 nucleotides read TGTGCCAGCAGCTCCTACCGGAGCGAGTTCTATGGCTACACCTTC. Protein: CASSSYRSEFYGYTF.

The gene calls are TRBV5-1 and TRBJ1-2; no definite D call. CDR1 is SGHRS and CDR2 is YFSETQ in the germline V gene. The V gene lost 1 base and the J gene lost 6 bases, with 22 bases spanning the gap. The CDR3 sequence is 17 residues long. The CDR3: CASSLLPALGTFDGYTF. The CDR3 bases are TGCGCCAGCAGCTTGCTCCCAGCCCTAGGAACTTTTGATGGCTACACCTTC.